This T cell receptor beta chain was captured by sequencing in a study of STAT5B mutations in CD4+ large granular lymphocyte leukemia (dated by TCRdb to between 2021 and 2024). About the study as a whole: Among healthy controls, the CDR3 'QG' motif was associated with a particular HLA allele. Flow cytometry performed on FACSCanto II or FACSVerse showed that the purified fractions had more than 95% purity among lymphocytes. The TCRbeta repertoires of CD4+ T-cell large granular lymphocyte leukemia patients were compared with the TCRbeta repertoires of healthy blood donors.

TCRbeta rearrangements were sequenced from genomic DNA using the immunoSEQ assay at survey resolution. As for the authors' bioinformatics: A lowest detectable productive clonotype frequency of 2.59 x 10-5 was observed in the TCR sequencing data. Analyses included only productive TCRbeta rearrangements, meaning complete and in-frame sequences. Simpson clonality, calculated in the immunoSEQ Analyzer version 3.0, was used as the measure of sample clonality. Clones were binned by frequency as very rare, small, medium, large (1-20%) or hyperexpanded (>20%). Generation probabilities were estimated with OLGA 1.2.3, V-gene circos plots were made with VDJtools, specificities were searched in VDJdb, and CDR3 motifs were identified with GLIPH. TCRdb carries this immuneACCESS record with in-frame sequences only. Its versions omit some clonotypes, under half of them owing to an unresolved V gene in the studies checked, with the rest unexplained. The DNA was the basis for D and trimming; V, J and clone size are from that table. In all, the sample holds about 26,000 clones, and about 86% of those were seen once. The top ten hold over 0.3% of the sample.

Turning to this clone: What antigen it recognizes has not been identified. No base-level quality is on record; no much larger clone is a single base apart.

Healthy controls were roughly 40 blood donors whose buffy coats came from the Finnish Red Cross blood service. All TCR-sequenced material derived from peripheral blood: patient blood samples and healthy donor buffy coats. Peripheral blood mononuclear cells were isolated by Ficoll-Hypaque gradient centrifugation. CD4+ cells were magnetically purified from the buffy coats of healthy controls. Genomic DNA was extracted using the Gentra Puregene Cell and Tissue kit, and a Qubit 2.0 fluorometer was used to quantify it. What the research found in general, with its limitations: Greater clonality appeared to be present in CD4-sorted patient repertoires than in healthy CD4+ repertoires, and the difference was retained after the putative leukemic clones were removed. Main leukemic clonotypes were private to each patient, although about 25% appeared at low frequency in other patients' non-leukemic repertoires. The data were not HLA-matched, and the higher clonality in CD4+ T-LGLL than in CD8+ T-LGLL could be due to the relatively small sample size.

The receptor was derived from a human donor in good health. The sample was CD4+ T cells from blood buffy coats.

The nucleotide sequence reads TGCAGCGTTGAAGATCGGGCAGGGAGCGACGAGCAGTACTTC. The translation is CSVEDRAGSDEQYF. This receptor chain uses TRBV29-1 and TRBJ2-7, with the D gene tentatively TRBD1 or TRBD2, based on 5 matching bases in each. V was cut back by 0 bases and J by 5 bases, leaving a gap of 14 bases between them. CDR3 length: 14 amino acids, cysteine to phenylalanine. Only the CDR3 DNA stays, 42 bases, in frame from base 1. Based on the germline V gene, the CDR1 and CDR2 sequences are SQVTM and ANQGSEA.